This T cell receptor (beta chain) was documented in a study of OX40 agonist ivuxolimab in advanced cancers. V was pared by 1 base and J by 5 bases, with 6 bases between. The CDR3 sequence is 14 residues long. Per germline, CDR1 SGHTA and CDR2 FQGNSA. Blood sampling was done at baseline, cycle 4 day 1, and cycle 7 day 1. Profiled with immunoSEQ multiplex PCR; TCRdb holds only in-frame clones, not every one. The table has some 23,000 clones, 84% seen once. The gene calls are TRBV7-2 and TRBJ1-6; no definite D call. The sequence derives from an adult with an advanced solid tumor such as melanoma, head and neck, liver or kidney cancer. Specimen: CD4+ or CD8+ T cells sorted from blood, collected in a trial of the OX40 agonist ivuxolimab. DNA for the CDR3: TGTGCCAGCAGCTTAGGTGGGAATAATTCACCCCTCCACTTT. This gives the protein CASSLGGNNSPLHF.